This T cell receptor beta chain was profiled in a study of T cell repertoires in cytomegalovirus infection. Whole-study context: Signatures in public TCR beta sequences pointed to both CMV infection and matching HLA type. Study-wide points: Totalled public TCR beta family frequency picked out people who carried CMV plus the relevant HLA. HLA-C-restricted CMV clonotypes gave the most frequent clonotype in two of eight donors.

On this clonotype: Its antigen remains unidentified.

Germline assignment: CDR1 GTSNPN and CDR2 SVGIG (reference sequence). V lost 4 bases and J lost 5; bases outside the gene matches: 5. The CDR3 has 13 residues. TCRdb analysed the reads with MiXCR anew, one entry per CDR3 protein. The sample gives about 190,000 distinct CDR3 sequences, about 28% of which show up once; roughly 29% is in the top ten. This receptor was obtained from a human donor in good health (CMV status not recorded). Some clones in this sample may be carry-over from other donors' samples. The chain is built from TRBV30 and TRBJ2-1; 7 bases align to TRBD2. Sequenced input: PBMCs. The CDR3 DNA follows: TGTGCCTGGAAGCAGCGGGGTAACAATGAGCAGTTCTTC. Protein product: CAWKQRGNNEQFF.